The present entry profiles one T cell receptor beta chain with its context. Antigen unknown. The CDR3 loop spans 14 amino acids. The data belong to a study of CXCR3-negative and CXCR3-positive naive CD8 T cells. Whole-study findings and limits: In cryopreserved cells, CXCR3 expression partially decreased, and fresh PBMCs were used in most assays.

Using triplicate sorts, roughly 300,000 cells were collected each time from every CD8+ T cell subset. cDNA libraries for TRB were generated by 5' RACE incorporating UMI labels. After re-calling the 5' RACE reads, TCRdb lists one entry per CDR3 protein, DNA absent. This sample's clone table lists approximately 41,000 distinct CDR3 sequences. This clonotype was obtained from a human donor in good health. Some clones in this sample may be carry-over from other donors' samples. What was sequenced was memory CD8+ T cells from blood. The chain couples TRBV12-3 or TRBV12-4 to TRBJ2-3; with no DNA, the TCRdb D assignment of TRBD1 cannot be verified. The CDR3 loop is CAISRGRGVDTQYF.